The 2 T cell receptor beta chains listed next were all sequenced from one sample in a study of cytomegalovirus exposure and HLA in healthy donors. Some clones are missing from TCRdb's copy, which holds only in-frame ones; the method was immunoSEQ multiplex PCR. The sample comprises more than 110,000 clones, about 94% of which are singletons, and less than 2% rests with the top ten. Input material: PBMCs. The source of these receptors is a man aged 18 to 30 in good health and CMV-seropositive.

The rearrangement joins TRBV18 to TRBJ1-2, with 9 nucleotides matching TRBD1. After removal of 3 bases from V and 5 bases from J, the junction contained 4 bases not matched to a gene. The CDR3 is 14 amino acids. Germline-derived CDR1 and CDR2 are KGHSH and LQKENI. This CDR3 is CASSPGTGWYGYTF. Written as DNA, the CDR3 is TGTGCCAGCTCACCTGGGACAGGGTGGTATGGCTACACCTTC.

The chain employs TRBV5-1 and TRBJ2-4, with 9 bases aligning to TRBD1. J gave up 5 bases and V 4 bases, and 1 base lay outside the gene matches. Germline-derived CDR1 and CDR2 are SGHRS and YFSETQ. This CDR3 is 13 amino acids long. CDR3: CASSTGGENIQYF. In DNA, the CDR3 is TGCGCCAGCAGCACAGGGGGCGAAAACATTCAGTACTTC.